This is a list of T cell receptor beta chains from one sample in a study of CD39 and CD103 CD8 tumor-infiltrating T cells. This table comes from immunoSEQ multiplex PCR, and its TCRdb copy is limited to in-frame clones, with some not included. The table lists a few thousand clones, roughly 70% of them singletons. Sequencing was done on a sample of CD8+ T cells sorted from blood. These TCRs come from a human donor with head and neck squamous cell carcinoma. Each CDR3 is given with its conserved first and last residue. The order of the fields is D gene, clone size, V gene, J gene, CDR3 protein, CDR3 DNA. The D gene is left open where the match is weak. The size of a clone is reported for some rows only, either as once, few or many, or as a class for expanded clones.

>-|-|TRBV7-8|TRBJ1-1
CASSPTPVEAFF
TGTGCCAGCAGCCCCACCCCGGTTGAAGCTTTCTTT
>TRBD2|-|TRBV6-1|TRBJ2-7
CASSEASGGGYEQYF
TGTGCCAGCAGTGAAGCCAGCGGGGGGGGCTACGAGCAGTACTTC
>TRBD2|-|TRBV2|TRBJ2-3
CASSATSGGTTDTQYF
TGTGCCAGCAGTGCGACTAGCGGGGGGACAACAGATACGCAGTATTTT
>TRBD1|-|TRBV5-4|TRBJ2-7
CASSVGQGISYEQYF
TGTGCCAGCAGCGTCGGACAGGGCATCTCCTACGAGCAGTACTTC
>TRBD1|-|TRBV30|TRBJ2-7
CAWSPGQGDYEQYF
TGTGCCTGGAGCCCCGGACAGGGAGACTACGAGCAGTACTTC
>TRBD2|-|TRBV5-5|TRBJ2-3
CASSLDGGEIDTQYF
TGTGCCAGCAGCTTGGACGGGGGGGAGATAGATACGCAGTATTTT
>-|-|TRBV27|TRBJ1-4
CASSSQLRRGEDEKLFF
TGTGCCAGCAGTTCTCAACTTCGCAGGGGAGAGGATGAAAAACTGTTTTTT
>-|-|TRBV2|TRBJ1-4
CASSSRSDRKKLFF
TGTGCCAGCAGTTCCCGATCAGACAGAAAAAAACTGTTTTTT
>TRBD1|-|TRBV7-9|TRBJ1-1
CASSPGQPFATEAFF
TGTGCCAGCAGCCCGGGACAGCCCTTTGCCACTGAAGCTTTCTTT
>-|few|TRBV7-9|TRBJ1-4
CASSPPGVTNEKLFF
TGTGCCAGCAGCCCACCAGGGGTAACTAATGAAAAACTGTTTTTT
>TRBD2|-|TRBV5-6|TRBJ2-5
CASSPAGTSGILDGETQYF
TGTGCCAGCAGCCCTGCCGGGACTAGCGGGATCCTAGACGGAGAGACCCAGTACTTC
>-|few|TRBV7-6|TRBJ1-5
CASAQGSNQPQHF
TGTGCCAGCGCCCAGGGGAGCAATCAGCCCCAGCATTTT
>TRBD1|few|TRBV30|TRBJ1-2
CAWSDGTGNGYTF
TGTGCCTGGAGCGACGGGACAGGGAATGGCTACACCTTC
>-|-|TRBV6-4|TRBJ2-1
CASSDSSAVTNEQFF
TGTGCCAGCAGTGACTCGTCCGCCGTCACTAATGAGCAGTTCTTC
>-|-|TRBV5-8|TRBJ1-4
CASSPNPGQVEEKLFF
TGTGCCAGCAGCCCGAATCCGGGACAAGTGGAGGAAAAACTGTTTTTT
>TRBD1|once|TRBV10-3|TRBJ1-2
CAISEARGQTLWSGYTF
TGTGCCATCAGTGAGGCCAGGGGACAGACCCTTTGGAGTGGCTACACCTTC
>TRBD2|-|TRBV9|TRBJ2-1
CASSVQRGGGEQFF
TGTGCCAGCAGCGTCCAGCGGGGGGGAGGTGAGCAGTTCTTC
>TRBD1|-|TRBV27|TRBJ1-4
CASSLGTGGSNEKLFF
TGTGCCAGCAGTTTAGGGACAGGGGGATCTAATGAAAAACTGTTTTTT
>-|-|TRBV11-2|TRBJ2-1
CASSLGARRGFFNEQFF
TGTGCCAGCAGCTTAGGGGCTCGAAGAGGGTTCTTCAATGAGCAGTTCTTC
>-|-|TRBV18|TRBJ2-1
CASSDRPPYNEQFF
TGTGCCAGCTCAGACAGGCCCCCCTACAATGAGCAGTTCTTC
>-|few|TRBV7-2|TRBJ2-5
CASSLNRGGETQYF
TGTGCCAGCAGCTTAAATAGGGGGGGAGAGACCCAGTACTTC
>-|-|TRBV5-8|TRBJ1-2
CASTTDNTF
TGTGCCAGCACAACGGACAACACCTTC
>TRBD2|-|TRBV2|TRBJ2-4
CASSEASAPGGAKNIQYF
TGTGCCAGCAGTGAAGCGTCAGCCCCGGGAGGAGCCAAAAACATTCAGTACTTC
>TRBD2|-|TRBV19|TRBJ2-1
CASTRGRGPYNEQFF
TGTGCCAGCACCCGCGGGAGGGGCCCCTACAATGAGCAGTTCTTC
>TRBD1|-|TRBV2|TRBJ1-2
CASSVGTGGPFNYGYTF
TGTGCCAGCAGCGTTGGGACAGGGGGTCCCTTTAACTATGGCTACACCTTC
>-|-|TRBV5-6|TRBJ1-4
CASSLRGHRNEKLFF
TGTGCCAGCAGCTTGAGGGGCCACCGGAATGAAAAACTGTTTTTT
>TRBD2|few|TRBV30|TRBJ2-7
CAWSVGTRVEQYF
TGTGCCTGGAGTGTAGGGACTAGAGTCGAGCAGTACTTC
>TRBD2|-|TRBV6-1|TRBJ2-7
CAVTSGEFSSYEQYF
TGTGCCGTAACTAGCGGGGAATTTAGCTCCTACGAGCAGTACTTC
>-|-|TRBV4-1|TRBJ2-5
CASSLPGGETQYF
TGCGCCAGCAGCCTTCCAGGGGGGGAGACCCAGTACTTC
>TRBD2|-|TRBV30|TRBJ2-3
CAWSERTSRQEDTQYF
TGTGCCTGGAGCGAGCGGACTAGCCGGCAGGAGGATACGCAGTATTTT
>TRBD1|few|TRBV27|TRBJ2-7
CASSSGTGGMNEQYF
TGTGCCAGCAGCTCCGGGACAGGGGGGATGAACGAGCAGTACTTC
>-|-|TRBV19|TRBJ2-2
CASSPKDYGTDTGELFF
TGTGCCAGTAGTCCGAAGGACTATGGGACGGACACCGGGGAGCTGTTTTTT
>TRBD2|-|TRBV2|TRBJ2-3
CASSGTSVSTDTQYF
TGTGCCAGCAGTGGGACTAGCGTTAGCACAGATACGCAGTATTTT
>-|-|TRBV27|TRBJ1-2
CASTPSLGGLNYGYTF
TGTGCCAGCACCCCCTCATTAGGGGGATTAAACTATGGCTACACCTTC
>-|large|TRBV5-1|TRBJ2-7
CASRSGRGEQYF
TGCGCCAGCAGATCAGGCAGGGGCGAGCAGTACTTC
>-|-|TRBV19|TRBJ1-1
CASSVWLNTEAFF
TGTGCCAGTAGTGTGTGGCTGAACACTGAAGCTTTCTTT
>-|-|TRBV27|TRBJ1-6
CASSSPQEGYNSPLHF
TGTGCCAGCAGTTCCCCCCAGGAGGGGTATAATTCACCCCTCCACTTT
>TRBD2|-|TRBV5-5|TRBJ2-3
CASSLMSGGATDTQYF
TGTGCCAGCAGCTTGATGAGCGGGGGGGCCACAGATACGCAGTATTTT
>TRBD1|-|TRBV4-3|TRBJ1-2
CASSQVKQGGYGYTF
TGCGCCAGCAGCCAAGTAAAACAGGGGGGGTATGGCTACACCTTC
>TRBD1|-|TRBV7-9|TRBJ2-5
CASSWQGEETQYF
TGTGCCAGCAGCTGGCAGGGGGAAGAGACCCAGTACTTC
>TRBD2|-|TRBV7-8|TRBJ2-1
CASSPSSGNNEQFF
TGTGCCAGCAGCCCTTCTAGCGGGAACAATGAGCAGTTCTTC
>-|-|TRBV27|TRBJ2-3
CASSYRESGDTQYF
TGTGCCAGCAGTTACAGGGAAAGTGGAGATACGCAGTATTTT
>-|-|TRBV2|TRBJ2-3
CASSESGEADTQYF
TGTGCCAGCAGTGAATCGGGGGAGGCAGATACGCAGTATTTT
>-|once|TRBV7-2|TRBJ1-5
CASSLEAVPVLEQPQHF
TGTGCCAGCAGCTTAGAAGCGGTTCCTGTTCTTGAGCAGCCCCAGCATTTT
>-|-|TRBV4-1|TRBJ2-3
CASSQDKATVSTDTQYF
TGCGCCAGCAGCCAAGATAAGGCGACAGTAAGCACAGATACGCAGTATTTT
>TRBD1|-|TRBV7-6|TRBJ1-3
CASSSLPGQGGNTIYF
TGTGCCAGCAGCTCTCTACCGGGACAGGGGGGAAACACCATATATTTT
>TRBD1|-|TRBV11-2|TRBJ1-3
CASSLKTGPSGNTIYF
TGTGCCAGCAGCTTAAAGACAGGGCCCTCTGGAAACACCATATATTTT
>-|-|TRBV5-5|TRBJ1-2
CASSSPGGTAGYTF
TGTGCCAGCAGCTCCCCCGGGGGTACTGCTGGCTACACCTTC
>-|-|TRBV7-9|TRBJ1-1
CASSLGQLTTEAFF
TGTGCCAGCAGCTTAGGGCAGTTAACCACTGAAGCTTTCTTT
>TRBD1|-|TRBV5-6|TRBJ1-1
CASSRRTGRTEAFF
TGTGCCAGCAGCAGGCGGACAGGGCGGACTGAAGCTTTCTTT
>-|-|TRBV15|TRBJ2-3
CATSRVRITDTQYF
TGTGCCACCAGCAGAGTGCGAATTACAGATACGCAGTATTTT
>TRBD1|-|TRBV30|TRBJ2-5
CAWHPGQGKETQYF
TGTGCCTGGCACCCGGGACAGGGAAAAGAGACCCAGTACTTC
>-|once|TRBV10-3|TRBJ1-2
CAISDYISGLINYGYTF
TGTGCCATCAGTGACTATATATCGGGACTTATCAACTATGGCTACACCTTC
>-|-|TRBV5-1|TRBJ2-1
CASSSAGSGNEQFF
TGCGCCAGCAGCTCTGCCGGAAGCGGCAATGAGCAGTTCTTC
>-|-|TRBV6-4|TRBJ1-2
CASSEGPGGYGYTF
TGTGCCAGCAGTGAAGGTCCGGGAGGCTATGGCTACACCTTC
>TRBD1|-|TRBV2|TRBJ1-6
CASSEQPDRGYNSPLHF
TGTGCCAGCAGTGAGCAACCCGACAGGGGGTATAATTCACCCCTCCACTTT
>TRBD1|-|TRBV6-5|TRBJ1-5
CASSYGTGVQPQHF
TGTGCCAGCAGTTATGGGACAGGGGTTCAGCCCCAGCATTTT
>TRBD1|-|TRBV6-5|TRBJ1-3
CASSLQGTTGNTIYF
TGTGCCAGCAGTCTACAGGGGACCACTGGAAACACCATATATTTT
>TRBD2|-|TRBV7-8|TRBJ2-1
CASSLATGGYNEQFF
TGTGCCAGCAGCTTAGCGACGGGGGGGTACAATGAGCAGTTCTTC
>-|-|TRBV27|TRBJ2-1
CASSVEYRAGDEQFF
TGTGCCAGCAGTGTAGAATACAGGGCGGGAGATGAGCAGTTCTTC